This TCR beta chain appears in the sequencing data of a study of blood T cells in healthy people across ages. Broader study findings: Estimates based on one million T cells were treated as lower bounds. Roughly linear age-related decline in beta diversity appeared, significant by age 40. The study could not conclusively compare naive and antigen-experienced cells, given its unsorted PBMCs. Naive T cell percentage and TCR beta diversity correlated strongly.

A second PCR, run for roughly 7 to 11 cycles, used a sample-barcoded 5' primer plus a J-beta primer mix. TCRdb re-called the 5' RACE reads with MiXCR, one entry per CDR3 protein. This sample has approximately 810,000 distinct CDR3 sequences, with more than 25% found just once. The CDR3 sequence is 15 residues long. The V and J ends lost 5 bases and 4 bases respectively, with 18 bases between them. The germline V gene encodes CDR1 DFQATT and CDR2 SNEGSKA (reference sequence). This clonotype was seen a few times. No antigen is known for it. This TCR came from a woman over 75 in good health. The material sequenced was blood. The chain joins TRBV20-1 to TRBJ1-5, with a weak D call TRBD1 (6 bases). This CDR3 is CSAPARGGRNQPQHF. The CDR3 bases are TGCAGTGCTCCAGCCAGGGGAGGTCGGAATCAGCCCCAGCATTTT.